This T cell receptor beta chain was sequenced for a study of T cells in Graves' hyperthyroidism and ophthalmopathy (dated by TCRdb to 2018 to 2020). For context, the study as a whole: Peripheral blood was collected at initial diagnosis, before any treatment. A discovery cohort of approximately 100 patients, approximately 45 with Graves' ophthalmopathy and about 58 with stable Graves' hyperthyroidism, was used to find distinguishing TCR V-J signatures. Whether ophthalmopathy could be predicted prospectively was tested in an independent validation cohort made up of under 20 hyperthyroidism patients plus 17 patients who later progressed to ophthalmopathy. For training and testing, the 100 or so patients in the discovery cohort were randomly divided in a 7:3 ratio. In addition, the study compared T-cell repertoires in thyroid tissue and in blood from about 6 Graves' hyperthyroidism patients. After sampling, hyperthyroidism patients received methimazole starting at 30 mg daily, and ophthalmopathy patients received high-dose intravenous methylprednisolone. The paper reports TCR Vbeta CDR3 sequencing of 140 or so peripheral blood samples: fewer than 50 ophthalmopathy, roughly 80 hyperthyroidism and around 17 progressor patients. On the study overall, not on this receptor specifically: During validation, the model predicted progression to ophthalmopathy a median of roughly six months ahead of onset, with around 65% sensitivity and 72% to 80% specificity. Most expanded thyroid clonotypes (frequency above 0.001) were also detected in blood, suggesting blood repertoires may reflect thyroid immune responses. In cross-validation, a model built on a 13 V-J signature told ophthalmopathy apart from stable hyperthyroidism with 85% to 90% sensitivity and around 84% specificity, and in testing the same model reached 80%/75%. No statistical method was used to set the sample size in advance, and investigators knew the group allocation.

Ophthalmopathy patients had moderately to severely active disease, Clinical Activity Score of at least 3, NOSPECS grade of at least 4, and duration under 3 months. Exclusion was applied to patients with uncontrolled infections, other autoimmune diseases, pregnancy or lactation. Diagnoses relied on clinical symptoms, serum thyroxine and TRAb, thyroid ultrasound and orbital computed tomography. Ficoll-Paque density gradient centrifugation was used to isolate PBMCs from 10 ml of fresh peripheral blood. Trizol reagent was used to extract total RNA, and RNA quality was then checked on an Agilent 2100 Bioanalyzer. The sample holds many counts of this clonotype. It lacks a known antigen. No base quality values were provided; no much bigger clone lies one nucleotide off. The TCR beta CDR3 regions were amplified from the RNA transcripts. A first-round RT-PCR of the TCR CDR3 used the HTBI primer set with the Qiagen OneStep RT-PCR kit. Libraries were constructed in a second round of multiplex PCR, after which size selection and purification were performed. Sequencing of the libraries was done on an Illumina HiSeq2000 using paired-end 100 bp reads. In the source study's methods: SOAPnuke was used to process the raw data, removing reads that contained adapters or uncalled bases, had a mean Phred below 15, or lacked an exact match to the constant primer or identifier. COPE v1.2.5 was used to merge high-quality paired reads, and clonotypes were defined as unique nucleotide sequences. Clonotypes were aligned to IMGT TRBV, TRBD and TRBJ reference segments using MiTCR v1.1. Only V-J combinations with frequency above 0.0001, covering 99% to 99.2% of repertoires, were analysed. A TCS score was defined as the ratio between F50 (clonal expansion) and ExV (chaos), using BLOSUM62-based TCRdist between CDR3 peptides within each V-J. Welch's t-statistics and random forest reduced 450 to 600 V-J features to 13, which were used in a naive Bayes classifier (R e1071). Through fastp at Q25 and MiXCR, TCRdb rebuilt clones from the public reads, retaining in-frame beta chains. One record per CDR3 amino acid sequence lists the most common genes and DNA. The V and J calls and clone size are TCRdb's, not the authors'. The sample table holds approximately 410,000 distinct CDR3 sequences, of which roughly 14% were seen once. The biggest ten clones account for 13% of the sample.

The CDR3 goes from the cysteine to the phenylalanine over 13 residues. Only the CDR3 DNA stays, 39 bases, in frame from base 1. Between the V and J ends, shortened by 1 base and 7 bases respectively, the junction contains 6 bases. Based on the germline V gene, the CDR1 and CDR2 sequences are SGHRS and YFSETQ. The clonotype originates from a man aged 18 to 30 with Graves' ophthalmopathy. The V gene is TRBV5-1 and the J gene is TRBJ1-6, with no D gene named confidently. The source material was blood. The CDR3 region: CASSLMENSPLHF. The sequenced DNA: TGCGCCAGCAGCTTGATGGAGAATTCACCCCTCCACTTT.